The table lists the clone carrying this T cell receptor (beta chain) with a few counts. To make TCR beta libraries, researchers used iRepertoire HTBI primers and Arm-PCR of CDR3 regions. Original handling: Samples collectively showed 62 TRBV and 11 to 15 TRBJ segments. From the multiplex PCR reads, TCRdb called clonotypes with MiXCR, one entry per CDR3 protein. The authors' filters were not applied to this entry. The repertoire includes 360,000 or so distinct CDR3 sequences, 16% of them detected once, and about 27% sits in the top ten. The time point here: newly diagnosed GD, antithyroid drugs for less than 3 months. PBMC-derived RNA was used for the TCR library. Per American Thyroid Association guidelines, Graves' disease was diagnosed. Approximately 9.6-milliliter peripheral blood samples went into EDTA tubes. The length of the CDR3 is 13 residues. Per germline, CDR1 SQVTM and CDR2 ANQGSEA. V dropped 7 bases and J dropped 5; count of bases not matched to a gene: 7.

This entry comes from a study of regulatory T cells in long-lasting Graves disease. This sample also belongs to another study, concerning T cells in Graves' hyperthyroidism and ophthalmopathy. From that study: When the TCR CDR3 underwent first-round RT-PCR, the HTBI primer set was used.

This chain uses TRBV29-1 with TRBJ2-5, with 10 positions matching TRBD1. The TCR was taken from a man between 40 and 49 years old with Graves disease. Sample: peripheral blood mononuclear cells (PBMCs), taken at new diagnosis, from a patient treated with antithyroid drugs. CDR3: CSAGTGAGETQYF. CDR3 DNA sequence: TGCAGCGCCGGGACAGGGGCGGGGGAGACCCAGTACTTC.